Presented here are 16 T cell receptor beta chains from one specimen sequenced in a study of shared clonotypes between healthy human individuals. Assay: immunoSEQ multiplex PCR; the TCRdb copy retains only in-frame clones and omits some. The table has about 2,100,000 clones, under 95% seen once; the top ten hold more than 1.5%. Terminally differentiated effector memory CD45RA+ cells were left out of the naive CD8 fraction, which was CD45RO-negative and positively selected for CCR7. The sample consisted of naive CD8+ T cells from PBMCs. The origin of the receptors is a man in his late teens or twenties in good health. Some clones in this sample may be carry-over from other donors' samples.

The chain couples TRBV28 to TRBJ2-7; a possible D gene is TRBD1 (6 bases). The germline CDR1 and CDR2 sequences are MDHEN and SYDVKM. Trimming removed 2 bases from V and 6 bases from J, with 17 bases in between. CDR3 length: 15 residues. The CDR3 here is CASSLGQGKDSEQYF. The CDR3 nucleotides read TGTGCCAGCAGTTTAGGGCAGGGGAAGGATTCCGAGCAGTACTTC.

The rearrangement uses TRBV18 and TRBJ2-1, with 9 positions matching TRBD1. Germline trimming cut 3 bases from V and 6 bases from J; bases unmatched to any gene: 6. The germline V gene encodes CDR1 KGHSH and CDR2 LQKENI. The CDR3 is 15 residues long. The CDR3 nucleotides read TGTGCCAGCTCACCGGGACAGGGAGTAGGCAATGAGCAGTTCTTC. It encodes CASSPGQGVGNEQFF.

This chain links TRBV6-6 with TRBJ1-2, with 7 bases fitting TRBD1. The CDR3 runs to 16 residues. V trimming: 0 bases; J trimming: 5 bases; junction bases outside the gene matches: 9. Germline V gives CDR1 MNHNY, CDR2 SVGAGI (reference sequence). The CDR3 loop reads CASSYSRTGSEYGYTF. The CDR3 DNA follows: TGTGCCAGCAGTTACTCGAGGACAGGATCAGAATATGGCTACACCTTC.

The J gene is TRBJ1-1, the V gene TRBV7-8, with D perhaps matching TRBD1 (5 bases). The CDR3 is made up of 15 amino acids. CDR1 is SGHVS, CDR2 FQNEAQ, per germline. V dropped 1 base and J dropped 8 bases, with 17 bases sitting between them. DNA for the CDR3: TGTGCCAGCAGCTTAGGTTTTCCAGGGACTTTCGAAGCTTTCTTT. Translated: CASSLGFPGTFEAFF.

The chain joins TRBV10-3 to TRBJ1-5, with D possibly being TRBD1 (6 bases). Germline V lookup: CDR1 ENHRY, CDR2 SYGVKD. V lost 10 bases and J lost 2, with 18 bases in between. The CDR3 has 15 residues. The CDR3 spells CASLQGSGGNQPQHF. CDR3 DNA sequence: TGTGCCAGCTTACAGGGAAGTGGTGGCAATCAGCCCCAGCATTTT.

The chain couples TRBV7-9 to TRBJ2-1, with D maybe TRBD2 (5 bases). Germline-derived CDR1 and CDR2 are SEHNR and FQNEAQ (reference sequence). V was shortened by 2 bases and J by 5 bases, with 10 bases between the two germline ends. The CDR3 is made up of 14 amino acids. Here the CDR3 reads CASSLPNGDNEQFF. Written as DNA, the CDR3 is TGTGCCAGCAGCTTACCCAACGGGGACAATGAGCAGTTCTTC.

The chain combines TRBV29-1 with TRBJ2-3; D uncertain. V lost 4 bases to trimming and J lost 6 bases, with 8 bases between them. The length of the CDR3 is 11 residues. The germline V gene encodes CDR1 SQVTM and CDR2 ANQGSEA. CDR3 loop: CSVVVGDTQYF. The CDR3 DNA reads TGCAGCGTTGTAGTGGGTGATACGCAGTATTTT.

The genes are TRBV2 and TRBJ1-5, with D possibly TRBD1 on 6 matching bases. Germline loops: CDR1 SNHLY, CDR2 FYNNEI. Deletions cut 2 bases from V and 7 bases from J, with 12 bases between. CDR3 length: 14 residues. CDR3 nucleotides: TGTGCCAGCAGTGAACCGGGACATCAGCAGCCCCAGCATTTT. Encoded protein: CASSEPGHQQPQHF.

A note on this clone: The same CDR3 is also encoded by other DNA sequences in this sample. The chain uses TRBV19 and TRBJ2-1, with no clear D. The germline gives CDR1 LNHDA, CDR2 SQIVND (reference sequence). The CDR3 runs to 15 residues. V lost 1 base and J 2 bases, leaving 9 bases between the germline ends. CDR3 DNA sequence: TGTGCCAGTAGTATAGCTCCAGGTACCTACAATGAGCAGTTCTTC. The encoded protein is CASSIAPGTYNEQFF.

The chain employs TRBV27 and TRBJ1-1, with a weak D call TRBD1 (5 bases). CDR1 MNHEY and CDR2 SMNVEV come from the germline V gene (reference sequence). V was trimmed by 7 bases and J by 5 bases, leaving 20 bases between them. The CDR3 runs 15 residues. The CDR3 nucleotides read TGTGCCAGCACTTTGGACGGACACGGGGGTACTGAAGCTTTCTTT. This gives the protein CASTLDGHGGTEAFF.

V is TRBV6-1 and J is TRBJ1-5, with TRBD1 as a possible D gene (5 bases). V lost 7 bases and J 4 bases, leaving 17 bases between the germline ends. Germline CDR1 is MNHNS and CDR2 is SASEGT. The CDR3 loop spans 15 amino acids. CDR3 sequence (DNA): TGTGCCAGCAAGGAGGGGCAGGGAGTGAATCAGCCCCAGCATTTT. This codes for CASKEGQGVNQPQHF.

The chain has TRBV7-8 and TRBJ2-6; TRBD2 aligns across 15 bases. J lost 0 bases, V lost 5 bases, and 5 bases had no gene match. The V gene's germline CDR1 is SGHVS and CDR2 FQNEAQ. The CDR3 is 19 amino acids. The CDR3 loop is CASSGTSGRFSSGANVLTF. The CDR3 bases are TGTGCCAGCAGCGGGACTAGCGGGAGGTTCAGCTCTGGGGCCAACGTCCTGACTTTC.

The V call is TRBV15, the J call TRBJ2-7; D remains unclear. V dropped 0 bases and J dropped 2 bases, with 14 bases sitting between them. Germline-derived CDR1 and CDR2 are LNHNV and YYDKDF (reference sequence). The CDR3 runs 16 residues. CDR3 bases: TGTGCCACCAGCAGAGATCTCACCTTCCCACCCTACGAGCAGTACTTC. Translating gives CATSRDLTFPPYEQYF.

CDR3 DNA sequence: TGTGCCAGCAGTTTAGCGGGAAGGGGGGGAGCCAAAAACATTCAGTACTTC. It codes for CASSLAGRGGAKNIQYF. The chain combines TRBV28 with TRBJ2-4, with D tentatively TRBD2 (7 bases). Trimming removed 2 bases from V and 0 bases from J, with 14 bases in between. Germline assignment: CDR1 MDHEN and CDR2 SYDVKM. CDR3 length: 17 amino acids.

The chain combines TRBV11-2 with TRBJ2-2; TRBD1 agrees at 10 bases. V lost 2 bases and J lost 6; bases outside the gene matches: 6. There are 16 residues in the CDR3. Per germline, CDR1 SGHAT and CDR2 FQNNGV. This CDR3 reads CASSLWDRGPAGELFF. In nucleotides, the CDR3 is TGTGCCAGCAGCTTATGGGACAGGGGTCCGGCCGGGGAGCTGTTTTTT.

V is TRBV19 and J is TRBJ2-2; no clear D. The V end was cut by 1 base, the J end by 4 bases, with 7 bases between. Germline values: CDR1 LNHDA, CDR2 SQIVND (reference sequence). The CDR3 covers 14 residues. This CDR3 reads CASSIVASTGELFF. The CDR3 DNA is TGTGCCAGTAGTATAGTGGCAAGCACCGGGGAGCTGTTTTTT.